One sample yielded the 22 T cell receptor beta chains listed below, sequenced in a study of blood T cells in healthy people across ages. A sample-barcoded 5' primer and a J-beta primer mix were used in a second PCR of roughly 7 to 11 cycles. In TCRdb, the 5' RACE reads were re-called with MiXCR into one record per CDR3 protein. The sample includes 750,000 or so distinct CDR3 sequences, 25% seen only once; the top ten take under 9.5%. These same records also appear under a second study, on T cells of mothers and their children.

The sequenced material came from blood. The receptor set was obtained from a boy aged 5 to 17 in good health.

Only a few counts were recorded for this clonotype. This sequence joins TRBV29-1 and TRBJ2-3; no clear D. Trimming took 4 bases from V and 0 from J, leaving 8 bases between them. There are 13 residues in the CDR3. Germline CDR1 is SQVTM and CDR2 is ANQGSEA. The CDR3 bases are TGCAGCGTTGCTCCACAGAGCACAGATACGCAGTATTTT. Translation gives CSVAPQSTDTQYF.

The chain employs TRBV6-6 and TRBJ2-5, with D perhaps matching TRBD2 (6 bases). V lost 4 bases and J lost 1, with 16 bases in between. Germline V gives CDR1 MNHNY, CDR2 SVGAGI (reference sequence). The CDR3 sequence is 16 residues long. Here the CDR3 DNA reads TGTGCCAGCAGTTTAAACCCGGGGACTTTCCAAGAGACCCAGTACTTC. It codes for CASSLNPGTFQETQYF.

The V call is TRBV11-2, the J call TRBJ1-3; TRBD1 is a possible D gene (6 bases). V was pared by 4 bases and J by 3 bases, with 10 bases between. In germline, CDR1 is SGHAT, CDR2 FQNNGV. This CDR3 has 14 amino acids. CDR3 sequence (DNA): TGTGCCAGCAGCTCTCCGGACAGTGGAAACACCATATATTTT. This sequence encodes CASSSPDSGNTIYF.

CDR3 amino acids: CASSEDVGKNIQYF. The CDR3 DNA reads TGTGCCAGCAGTGAGGACGTCGGCAAAAACATTCAGTACTTC. The genes are TRBV2 and TRBJ2-4; D call uncertain. The CDR3 extends over 14 amino acids. The V end was cut by 3 bases, the J end by 3 bases, with 9 bases between. Germline V gene data show CDR1 as SNHLY and CDR2 as FYNNEI.

This clonotype occurred a few times. This rearrangement joins TRBV13 to TRBJ2-5; D unresolved. Trimming removed 9 bases at V and 4 bases at J, with 18 bases between. The length of the CDR3 is 14 residues. From germline, CDR1 is PRHDT and CDR2 FYEKMQ (reference sequence). The CDR3 protein is CASQPPDGPETQYF. The CDR3 DNA reads TGTGCCAGTCAACCACCGGACGGGCCAGAGACCCAGTACTTC.

This rearrangement joins TRBV5-6 to TRBJ2-5, with 7 bases matching TRBD1. Trimming cost V 1 base and J 9 bases; bases outside gene matches: 6. Per the germline V gene, CDR1 is SGHDT and CDR2 is YYEEEE. The CDR3 totals 13 residues. CDR3 in amino acids: CASSLWQGDPQYF. CDR3 nucleotides: TGTGCCAGCAGCTTGTGGCAGGGGGACCCCCAGTACTTC.

A few counts support this clonotype. In DNA, the CDR3 is TGTGCCAGCGAATCTACCTACGAGCAGTACTTC. The encoded protein is CASESTYEQYF. This chain links TRBV2 with TRBJ2-7; D unclear. Germline lookup yields CDR1 SNHLY and CDR2 FYNNEI. Trimming took off 8 bases at V and 2 bases at J, with 7 bases between the two ends. The length of the CDR3 is 11 residues.

This clonotype was detected only a few times. The rearrangement joins TRBV7-2 to TRBJ2-1; D uncertain. The CDR3 length is 14 residues. Germline V CDR1 and CDR2: SGHTA, FQGNSA. The V end was cut by 4 bases, the J end by 5 bases, with 12 bases between. In DNA form, the CDR3 reads TGTGCCAGCAGCTGCACCTACTTGGACAATGAGCAGTTCTTC. Protein sequence: CASSCTYLDNEQFF.

This clonotype has just a few counts. V and J are TRBV7-6 and TRBJ2-5; D not certain. The J call may not be correct, given that the DNA end is closer to TRBJ2-7. The CDR3 has 13 amino acids. The germline gives CDR1 SGHVS, CDR2 FNYEAQ. Here the CDR3 reads CASSVTVTYEQYF. The CDR3 nucleotides read TGTGCCAGCAGCGTTACTGTCACCTACGAGCAGTACTTC.

This clonotype was seen only a few times. V gene TRBV10-3 combines with J gene TRBJ2-1; D not certain. Germline loops: CDR1 ENHRY, CDR2 SYGVKD. With 6 bases removed from V and 3 bases from J, the gap between germline ends came to 15 bases. The CDR3 loop spans 15 amino acids. The CDR3 DNA sequence: TGTGCCATCAGACGAGACCCACTGGGCTACAATGAGCAGTTCTTC. This sequence encodes CAIRRDPLGYNEQFF.

This rearrangement joins TRBV5-8 to TRBJ1-5; the D gene is possibly TRBD1 (5 bases). The CDR3 is 13 amino acids. Trimming took 3 bases from V and 4 from J, leaving 8 bases between them. Germline V CDR1 and CDR2: SGHTS, YDEGEE. As DNA, the CDR3 is TGTGCCAGCAGCTCCAACAGGAATCAGCCCCAGCATTTT. Translating it yields CASSSNRNQPQHF.

In its sample, this clonotype was seen a few times. The rearrangement links TRBV7-2 to TRBJ2-7; possibly TRBD1 or TRBD2 for D (5 bases each). The V end was cut by 5 bases, the J end by 3 bases, with 11 bases between. Germline V lookup: CDR1 SGHTA, CDR2 FQGNSA. The CDR3 spans 13 residues. The CDR3 DNA is TGTGCCAGCAGCCCAGTGGGGGTCTACGAGCAGTACTTC. This sequence encodes CASSPVGVYEQYF.

This clonotype was observed at least ten times. The rearrangement links TRBV5-1 to TRBJ2-3, with TRBD2 identical over 7 bases. Germline CDR1 is SGHRS and CDR2 is YFSETQ. The CDR3 has 15 residues. V dropped 3 bases and J dropped 3; count of bases not matched to a gene: 7. The CDR3 loop reads CASSSLAVSTDTQYF. Here the CDR3 DNA reads TGCGCCAGCAGCTCGCTAGCGGTTAGTACAGATACGCAGTATTTT.

The rearrangement uses TRBV14 and TRBJ2-7; 8 bases are a match to TRBD2. The CDR3 is 16 residues long. Germline V lookup: CDR1 SGHDN, CDR2 FVKESK. The junction had 9 bases not matched to a gene; V was cut back by 4 bases and J by 1 base. CDR3 in DNA: TGTGCCAGCAGCCTCGGGGGGGGCCGGAAATCCTACGAGCAGTACTTC. It specifies CASSLGGGRKSYEQYF. Combining the CDR3 with reference TRBV14 and TRBJ2-7 gives the whole variable domain EAGVTQFPSHSVIEKGQTVTLRCDPISGHDNLYWYRRVMGKEIKFLLHFVKESKQDESGMPNNRFLAERTGGTYSTLKVQPAELEDSGVYFCASSLGGGRKSYEQYFGPGTRLTVT.

This chain connects TRBV6-2 or TRBV6-3 to TRBJ2-1, with unresolved D. Germline assignment: CDR1 MNHEY and CDR2 SVGEGT. V lost 2 bases to trimming and J lost 2 bases, with 4 bases between them. The CDR3 length is 13 residues. CDR3 amino acids: CASSYPTYNEQFF. CDR3 in DNA: TGTGCCAGCAGTTACCCTACCTACAATGAGCAGTTCTTC.

The gene calls are TRBV18 and TRBJ1-3; D is unclear. Trimming pared 3 bases from V and 6 bases from J, leaving 24 bases between. Germline CDR1 is KGHSH and CDR2 is LQKENI. The CDR3 extends over 18 amino acids. CDR3 sequence: CASSPRFPVEDGENTIYF. DNA of the CDR3: TGTGCCAGCTCACCTCGCTTTCCAGTGGAAGATGGTGAAAACACCATATATTTT.

The V gene is TRBV20-1, the J gene TRBJ2-3; 13 positions match TRBD2. The CDR3 length is 16 residues. V shed 4 bases, J shed 6 bases, and the junction held 10 bases outside the gene matches. Looked up from germline, CDR1 is DFQATT and CDR2 is SNEGSKA (reference sequence). The CDR3 bases are TGCAGTGCTACAAGGACTAGCGGGAGCATATCCGATACGCAGTATTTT. It encodes CSATRTSGSISDTQYF.

This rearrangement joins TRBV5-1 to TRBJ2-7, with 8 positions matching TRBD2. The CDR3 runs 14 residues. The V gene end was trimmed by 2 bases and the J gene end by 4 bases; junction bases not matched to a gene: 5. Germline CDR1 reads SGHRS; CDR2 reads YFSETQ. In nucleotides, the CDR3 is TGCGCCAGCAGCTTCTCGGGAGGGAAGTACGAGCAGTACTTC. Translation: CASSFSGGKYEQYF.

The chain uses TRBV28 and TRBJ2-7; 7 nucleotides agree with TRBD1. CDR1 is MDHEN and CDR2 is SYDVKM in the germline V gene. The CDR3 covers 13 residues. Losses at the gene ends were 7 bases for V and 0 bases for J; bases not matched to a gene: 3. The CDR3 nucleotides read TGTGCCAGCACGACAGGGTACTCCTACGAGCAGTACTTC. Protein sequence: CASTTGYSYEQYF. Looking up the rest from reference TRBV28 and TRBJ2-7 gives the full variable domain: DVKVTQSSRYLVKRTGEKVFLECVQDMDHENMFWYRQDPGLGLRLIYFSYDVKMKEKGDIPEGYSVSREKKERFSLILESASTNQTSMYLCASTTGYSYEQYFGPGTRLTVT.

The chain is built from TRBV12-3 or TRBV12-4 and TRBJ1-6; a weak D match, TRBD1 (6 bases). V was trimmed by 10 bases and J by 10 bases, leaving 17 bases between them. The CDR3 totals 13 residues. CDR3 amino acids: CATSVAGASPLHF. Written as DNA, the CDR3 is TGTGCCACCAGCGTGGCAGGGGCATCACCCCTCCACTTT.

The rearrangement joins TRBV25-1 to TRBJ2-1, with 9 bases matching TRBD2. CDR1 and CDR2 from the germline V gene are MGHDK and SYGVNS. With V trimmed by 6 bases and J by 6 bases, 6 bases remained unmatched. The CDR3 totals 14 residues. The CDR3 here is CASSPRTSVNEQFF. CDR3 DNA sequence: TGTGCCAGCAGCCCCCGGACTAGCGTCAATGAGCAGTTCTTC.

This clonotype was found a few times. This chain links TRBV28 with TRBJ1-5; D possibly corresponds to TRBD1 (6 bases). The CDR3 is made up of 12 amino acids. Germline CDR1 is MDHEN and CDR2 is SYDVKM. V was shortened by 4 bases and J by 6 bases, with 7 bases between the two germline ends. CDR3 in DNA: TGTGCCAGCAGTTACAGGGTTCAGCCCCAGCATTTT. Protein product: CASSYRVQPQHF.